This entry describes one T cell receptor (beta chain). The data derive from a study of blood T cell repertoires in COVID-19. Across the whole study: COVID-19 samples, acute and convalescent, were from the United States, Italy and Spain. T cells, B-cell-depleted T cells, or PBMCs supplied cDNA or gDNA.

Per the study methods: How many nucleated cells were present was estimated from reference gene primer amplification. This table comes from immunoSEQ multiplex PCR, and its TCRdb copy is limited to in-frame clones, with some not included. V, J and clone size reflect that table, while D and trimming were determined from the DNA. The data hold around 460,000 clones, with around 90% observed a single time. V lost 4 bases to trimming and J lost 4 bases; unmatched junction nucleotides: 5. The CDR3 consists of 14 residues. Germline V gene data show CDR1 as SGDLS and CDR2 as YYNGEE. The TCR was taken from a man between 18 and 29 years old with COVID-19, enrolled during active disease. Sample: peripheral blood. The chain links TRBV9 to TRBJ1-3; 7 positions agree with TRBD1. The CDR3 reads CASSREGGGNTIYF. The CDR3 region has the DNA TGTGCCAGCAGCCGGGAAGGGGGCGGAAACACCATATATTTT.